The 8 T cell receptor beta chains below all came from one sample that was sequenced in a study of blood T cells in healthy people across ages. Together with a sample-barcoded 5' primer, a J-beta primer mix was included in a second PCR lasting roughly 6 to 12 cycles. TCRdb used MiXCR to reprocess the 5' RACE reads, holding one entry per CDR3 protein. Of 1.5 million to 2 million distinct CDR3 sequences listed, about 30% were seen once; the top ten hold around 7.7%. The specimen sequenced was blood. These receptors were collected from a woman under 40 in good health.

This clonotype was counted at least ten times. The chain is built from TRBV7-9 and TRBJ2-7; no firm D call. The CDR3 extends over 15 amino acids. The V gene lost 3 bases and the J gene lost 2 bases, with 14 bases spanning the gap. In germline, CDR1 is SEHNR, CDR2 FQNEAQ (reference sequence). The CDR3 sequence: CASSLVREFTYEQYF. In nucleotides, the CDR3 is TGTGCCAGCAGCTTGGTAAGAGAGTTTACCTACGAGCAGTACTTC.

This clonotype was seen more than once but under ten times. The J gene is TRBJ1-4, the V gene TRBV12-3 or TRBV12-4, with unresolved D. The CDR3 is made up of 14 amino acids. The V and J ends lost 1 base and 5 bases respectively, with 8 bases between them. CDR3 nucleotides: TGTGCCAGCAGTTTAGGGGCCGTCAATGAAAAACTGTTTTTT. Translating it yields CASSLGAVNEKLFF.

The J gene is TRBJ2-7, the V gene TRBV6-5; the D gene is possibly TRBD2 (6 bases). The V gene lost 4 bases and the J gene lost 0 bases, with 13 bases spanning the gap. The CDR3 is made up of 15 amino acids. The germline gives CDR1 MNHEY, CDR2 SVGAGI. The CDR3 nucleotides are TGTGCCAGCAGTTCCCCGACTAGGAGCTCCTACGAGCAGTACTTC. Its protein product is CASSSPTRSSYEQYF.

This clonotype was observed a few times. One end of the junction does not line up with germline, which may come from a read error. This chain joins TRBV11-2 and TRBJ1-2; no reliable D call. CDR3 length: 14 amino acids. The germline V gene encodes CDR1 SGHAT and CDR2 FQNNGV. CDR3 in amino acids: CVSSSQRVLRGYTF. CDR3 nucleotide sequence: TGTGTCAGCAGCTCACAACGAGTATTGCGGGGCTACACCTTC.

This chain joins TRBV5-5 and TRBJ2-3, with 9 positions matching TRBD1. This CDR3 has 15 amino acids. Germline assignment: CDR1 SGHKS and CDR2 YYEKEE (reference sequence). V trimming: 4 bases; J trimming: 4 bases; junction bases outside the gene matches: 7. CDR3 sequence (DNA): TGTGCCAGCAGCCCGGGACAGGGTTGGGCAGATACGCAGTATTTT. As protein: CASSPGQGWADTQYF.

In its sample, this clonotype was seen a few times. The rearrangement joins TRBV5-1 to TRBJ2-3; possibly TRBD2 for D (7 bases). V was shortened by 1 base and J by 2 bases, with 11 bases between the two germline ends. The CDR3 runs to 15 residues. Germline V gene lookup returns CDR1 SGHRS and CDR2 YFSETQ. CDR3 sequence (DNA): TGCGCCAGCAGCTTGCGGGGGGCGAACACAGATACGCAGTATTTT. Protein: CASSLRGANTDTQYF.

The sample holds a few counts of this clonotype. The rearrangement joins TRBV20-1 to TRBJ1-5; D not resolved. CDR3 length: 13 amino acids. Trimming pared 0 bases from V and 4 bases from J, leaving 7 bases between. CDR1 DFQATT and CDR2 SNEGSKA come from the germline V gene (reference sequence). Here the CDR3 reads CSAREDPNQPQHF. CDR3 coding DNA: TGCAGTGCTAGAGAGGACCCGAATCAGCCCCAGCATTTT.

This clonotype was detected only a few times. One end of the junction varies from germline; a read error may be responsible. DNA for the CDR3: TGTGCCAGCAGCCTTGACAGTAACTATGGCTGCACCTTC. Protein product: CASSLDSNYGCTF. V usage is TRBV7-2 and J usage is TRBJ1-2; D possibly corresponds to TRBD1 (5 bases). Germline assignment: CDR1 SGHTA and CDR2 FQGNSA. This CDR3 is built from 13 residues.